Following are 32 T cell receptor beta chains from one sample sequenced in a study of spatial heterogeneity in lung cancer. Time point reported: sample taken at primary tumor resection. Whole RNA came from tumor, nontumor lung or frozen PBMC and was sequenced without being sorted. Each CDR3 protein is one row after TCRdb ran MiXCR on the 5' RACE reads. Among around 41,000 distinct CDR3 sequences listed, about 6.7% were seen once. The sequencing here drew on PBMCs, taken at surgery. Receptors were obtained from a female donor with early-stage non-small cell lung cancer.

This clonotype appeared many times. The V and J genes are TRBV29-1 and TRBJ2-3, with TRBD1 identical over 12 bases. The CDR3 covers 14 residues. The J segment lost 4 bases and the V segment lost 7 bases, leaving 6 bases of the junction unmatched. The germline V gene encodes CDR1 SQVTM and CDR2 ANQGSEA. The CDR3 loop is CSAGTGGTADTQYF. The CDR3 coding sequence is TGCAGCGCCGGGACAGGGGGCACGGCAGATACGCAGTATTTT.

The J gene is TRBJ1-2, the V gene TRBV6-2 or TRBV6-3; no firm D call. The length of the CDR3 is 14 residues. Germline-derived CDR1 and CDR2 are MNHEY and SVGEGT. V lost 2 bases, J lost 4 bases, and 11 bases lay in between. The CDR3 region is CASSYREGIYGYTF. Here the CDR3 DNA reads TGTGCCAGCAGTTACAGGGAAGGGATCTATGGCTACACCTTC.

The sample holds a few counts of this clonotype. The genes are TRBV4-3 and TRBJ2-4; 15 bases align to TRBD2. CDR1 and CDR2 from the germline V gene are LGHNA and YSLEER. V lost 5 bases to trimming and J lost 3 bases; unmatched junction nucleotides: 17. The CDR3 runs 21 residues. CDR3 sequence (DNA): TGCGCCAGCAGCGCGCGGACTAGCGGGGGGGCCTCTGCCCTAGTCAAAAACATTCAGTACTTC. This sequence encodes CASSARTSGGASALVKNIQYF.

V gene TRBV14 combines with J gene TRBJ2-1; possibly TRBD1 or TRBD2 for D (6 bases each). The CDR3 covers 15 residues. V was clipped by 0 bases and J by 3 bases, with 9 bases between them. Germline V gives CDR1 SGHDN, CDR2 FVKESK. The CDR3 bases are TGTGCCAGCAGCCAAGAGAGGGGGGTCTACAATGAGCAGTTCTTC. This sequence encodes CASSQERGVYNEQFF.

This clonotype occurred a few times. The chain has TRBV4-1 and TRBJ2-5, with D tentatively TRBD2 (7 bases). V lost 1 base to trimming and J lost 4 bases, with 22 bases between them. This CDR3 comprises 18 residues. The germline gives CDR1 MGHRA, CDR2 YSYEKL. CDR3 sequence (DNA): TGCGCCAGCAGCCAAGGCCCGGCGCGGGGGCGCGCCGGAGAGACCCAGTACTTC. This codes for CASSQGPARGRAGETQYF.

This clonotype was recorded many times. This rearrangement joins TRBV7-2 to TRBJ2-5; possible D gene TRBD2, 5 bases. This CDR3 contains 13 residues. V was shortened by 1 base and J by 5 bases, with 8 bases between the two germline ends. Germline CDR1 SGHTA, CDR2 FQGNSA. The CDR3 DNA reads TGTGCCAGCAGCTTAGGCTCGGGGGAGACCCAGTACTTC. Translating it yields CASSLGSGETQYF.

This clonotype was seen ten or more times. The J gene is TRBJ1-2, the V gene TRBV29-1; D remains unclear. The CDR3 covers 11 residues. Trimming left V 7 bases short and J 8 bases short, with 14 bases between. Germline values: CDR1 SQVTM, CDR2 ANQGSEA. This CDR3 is CSAGSTWGYTF. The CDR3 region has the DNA TGCAGCGCCGGGTCCACCTGGGGCTACACCTTC.

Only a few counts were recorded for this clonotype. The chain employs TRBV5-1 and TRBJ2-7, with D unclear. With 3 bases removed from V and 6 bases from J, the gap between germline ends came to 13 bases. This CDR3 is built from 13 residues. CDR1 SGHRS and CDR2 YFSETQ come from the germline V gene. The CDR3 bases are TGCGCCAGCAGCTCCCTCGAAACCGGCGAGCAGTACTTC. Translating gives CASSSLETGEQYF.

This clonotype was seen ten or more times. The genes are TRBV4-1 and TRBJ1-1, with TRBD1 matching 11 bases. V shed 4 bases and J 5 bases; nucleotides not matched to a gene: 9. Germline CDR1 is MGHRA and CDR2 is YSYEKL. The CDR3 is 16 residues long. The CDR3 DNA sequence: TGCGCCAGCAGCCGTGGAGAGGGACAGGGGGGGACTGAAGCTTTCTTT. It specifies CASSRGEGQGGTEAFF.

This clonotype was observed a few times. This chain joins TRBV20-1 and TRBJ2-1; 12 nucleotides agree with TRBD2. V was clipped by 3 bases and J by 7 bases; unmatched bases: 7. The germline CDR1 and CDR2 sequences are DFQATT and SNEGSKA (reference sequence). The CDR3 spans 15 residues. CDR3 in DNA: TGCAGTGCTAGGCTTGGGACTAGCGGGCAGAATGAGCAGTTCTTC. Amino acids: CSARLGTSGQNEQFF.

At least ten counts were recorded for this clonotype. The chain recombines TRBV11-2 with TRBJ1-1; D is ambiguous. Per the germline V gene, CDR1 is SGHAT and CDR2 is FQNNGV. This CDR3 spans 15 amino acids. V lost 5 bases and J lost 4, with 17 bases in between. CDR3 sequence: CASSPRQRASTEAFF. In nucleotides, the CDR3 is TGTGCCAGCAGCCCAAGGCAGCGGGCGAGCACTGAAGCTTTCTTT.

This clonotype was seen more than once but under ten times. CDR3 DNA sequence: TGCAGTGGTACCGGGGTGAACACTGAAGCTTTCTTT. This gives the protein CSGTGVNTEAFF. The chain is built from TRBV20-1 and TRBJ1-1; D is unresolved. Trimming took 7 bases from V and 0 from J, leaving 9 bases between them. Germline V lookup: CDR1 DFQATT, CDR2 SNEGSKA (reference sequence). CDR3 length: 12 amino acids.

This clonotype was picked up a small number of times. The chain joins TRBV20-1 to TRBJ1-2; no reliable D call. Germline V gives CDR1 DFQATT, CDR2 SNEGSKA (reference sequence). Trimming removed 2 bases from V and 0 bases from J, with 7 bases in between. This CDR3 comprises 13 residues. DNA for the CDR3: TGCAGTGCTAGAAGTGGGACTAACTATGGCTACACCTTC. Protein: CSARSGTNYGYTF.

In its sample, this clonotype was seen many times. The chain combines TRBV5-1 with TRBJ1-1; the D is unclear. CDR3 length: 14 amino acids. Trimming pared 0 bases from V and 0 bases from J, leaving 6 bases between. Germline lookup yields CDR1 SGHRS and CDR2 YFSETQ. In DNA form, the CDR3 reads TGCGCCAGCAGCTTGGACACTATGAACACTGAAGCTTTCTTT. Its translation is CASSLDTMNTEAFF.

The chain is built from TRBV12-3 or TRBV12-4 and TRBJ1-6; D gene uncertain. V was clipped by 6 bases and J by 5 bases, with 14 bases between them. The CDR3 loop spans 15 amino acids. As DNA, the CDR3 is TGTGCCAGCAGAACCGACGGTCGGAATAATTCACCCCTCCACTTT. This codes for CASRTDGRNNSPLHF.

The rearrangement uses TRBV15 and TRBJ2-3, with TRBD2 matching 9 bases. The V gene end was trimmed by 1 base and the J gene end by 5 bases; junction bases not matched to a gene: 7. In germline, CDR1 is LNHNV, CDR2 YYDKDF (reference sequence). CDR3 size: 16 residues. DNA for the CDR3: TGTGCCACCAGCAGAGTTAGCGGGAGACGTGAAGATACGCAGTATTTT. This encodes CATSRVSGRREDTQYF.

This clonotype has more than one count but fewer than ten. CDR3 loop: CASSQGDLLIGYTF. The CDR3 DNA sequence: TGTGCCAGCAGCCAAGGTGATCTCTTGATAGGCTACACCTTC. The V gene is TRBV4-2, the J gene TRBJ1-2; D ambiguous. The CDR3 is made up of 14 amino acids. Germline V gene data show CDR1 as LGHNA and CDR2 as YNFKEQ. Trimming took off 1 base at V and 8 bases at J, with 14 bases between the two ends.

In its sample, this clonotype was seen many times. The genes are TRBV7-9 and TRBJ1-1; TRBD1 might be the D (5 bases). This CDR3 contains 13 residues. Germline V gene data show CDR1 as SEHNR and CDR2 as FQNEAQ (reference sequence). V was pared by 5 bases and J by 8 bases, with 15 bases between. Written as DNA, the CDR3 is TGTGCCAGCAGCGTAGACGGGGGAAGGGAAGCTTTCTTT. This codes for CASSVDGGREAFF.

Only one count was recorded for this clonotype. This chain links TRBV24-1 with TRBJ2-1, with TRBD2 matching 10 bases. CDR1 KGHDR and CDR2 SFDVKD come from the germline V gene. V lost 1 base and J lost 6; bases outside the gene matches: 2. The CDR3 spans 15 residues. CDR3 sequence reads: CATSDLAGGRNEQFF. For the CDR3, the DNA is TGTGCCACCAGTGATTTAGCGGGAGGGCGCAATGAGCAGTTCTTC.

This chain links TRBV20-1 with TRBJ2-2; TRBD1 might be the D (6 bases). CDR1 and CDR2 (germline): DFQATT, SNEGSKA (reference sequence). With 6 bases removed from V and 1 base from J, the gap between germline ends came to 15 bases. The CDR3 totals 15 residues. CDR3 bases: TGCAGTGCAATTAACCCAGGGGAGAACACCGGGGAGCTGTTTTTT. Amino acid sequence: CSAINPGENTGELFF.

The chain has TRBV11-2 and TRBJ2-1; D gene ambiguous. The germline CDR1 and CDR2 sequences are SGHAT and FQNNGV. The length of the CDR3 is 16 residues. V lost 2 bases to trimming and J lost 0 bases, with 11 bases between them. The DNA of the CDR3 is TGTGCCAGCAGCTTAAGAGAGGACCTCTCCTACAATGAGCAGTTCTTC. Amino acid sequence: CASSLREDLSYNEQFF.

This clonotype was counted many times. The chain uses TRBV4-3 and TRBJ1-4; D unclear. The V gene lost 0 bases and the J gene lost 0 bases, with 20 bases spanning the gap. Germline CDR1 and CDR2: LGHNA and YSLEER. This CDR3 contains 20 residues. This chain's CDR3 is CASSQDRPLGVITTNEKLFF. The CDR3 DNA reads TGCGCCAGCAGCCAAGATAGGCCACTTGGGGTCATTACAACTAATGAAAAACTGTTTTTT.

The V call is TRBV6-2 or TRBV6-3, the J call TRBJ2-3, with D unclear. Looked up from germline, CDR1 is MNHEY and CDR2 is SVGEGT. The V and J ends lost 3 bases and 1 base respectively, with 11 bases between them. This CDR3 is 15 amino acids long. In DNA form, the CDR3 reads TGTGCCAGCAGTTATAGTGGGTCCCGCACAGATACGCAGTATTTT. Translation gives CASSYSGSRTDTQYF.

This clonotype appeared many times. The DNA for the CDR3 is TGCAGTGCTCCACGGACAGGAGAAAATGAGCAGTTCTTC. Translation: CSAPRTGENEQFF. The rearrangement links TRBV20-1 to TRBJ2-1, with TRBD1 matching over 7 bases. The CDR3 consists of 13 residues. The junction had 8 bases not matched to a gene; V was cut back by 5 bases and J by 7 bases. Germline CDR1 DFQATT, CDR2 SNEGSKA (reference sequence).

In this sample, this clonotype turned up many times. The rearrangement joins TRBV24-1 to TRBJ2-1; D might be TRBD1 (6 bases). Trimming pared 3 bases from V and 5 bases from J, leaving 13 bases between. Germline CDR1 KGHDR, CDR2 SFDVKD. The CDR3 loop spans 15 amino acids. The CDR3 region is CATSDPGQRDNEQFF. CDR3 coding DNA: TGTGCCACCAGTGATCCAGGACAGAGGGACAATGAGCAGTTCTTC.

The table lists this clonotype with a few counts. This CDR3 is CASCKAPHQETQYF. The CDR3 DNA follows: TGCGCCAGTTGCAAGGCCCCCCACCAAGAGACCCAGTACTTC. The V gene is TRBV5-1, the J gene TRBJ2-5; no clear D gene. With 8 bases removed from V and 0 bases from J, the gap between germline ends came to 14 bases. CDR1 and CDR2 (germline): SGHRS, YFSETQ. This CDR3 is built from 14 residues. The variable domain in full, with the rest retrieved from reference TRBV5-1 and TRBJ2-5, is KAGVTQTPRYLIKTRGQQVTLSCSPISGHRSVSWYQQTPGQGLQFLFEYFSETQRNKGNFPGRFSGRQFSNSRSEMNVSTLELGDSALYLCASCKAPHQETQYFGPGTRLLVL.

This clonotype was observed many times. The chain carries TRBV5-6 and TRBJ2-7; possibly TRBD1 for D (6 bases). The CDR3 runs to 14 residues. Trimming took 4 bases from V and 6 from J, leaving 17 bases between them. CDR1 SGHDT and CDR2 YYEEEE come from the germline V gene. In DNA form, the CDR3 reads TGTGCCAGCAGCAACCAAGCAGGGGCCTTCGAGCAGTACTTC. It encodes CASSNQAGAFEQYF.

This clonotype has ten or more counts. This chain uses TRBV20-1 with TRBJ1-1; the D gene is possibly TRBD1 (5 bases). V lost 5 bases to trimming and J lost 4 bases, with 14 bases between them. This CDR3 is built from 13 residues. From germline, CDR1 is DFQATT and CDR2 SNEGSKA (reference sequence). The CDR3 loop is CSAENGGSTEAFF. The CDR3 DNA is TGCAGTGCTGAGAACGGGGGAAGCACTGAAGCTTTCTTT.

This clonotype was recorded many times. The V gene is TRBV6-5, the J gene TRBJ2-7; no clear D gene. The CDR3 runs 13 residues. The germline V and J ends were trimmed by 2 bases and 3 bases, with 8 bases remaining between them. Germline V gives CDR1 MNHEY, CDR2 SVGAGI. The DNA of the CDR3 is TGTGCCAGCAGTTACACTGGCGACTACGAGCAGTACTTC. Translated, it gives CASSYTGDYEQYF.

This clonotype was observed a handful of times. The DNA of the CDR3 is TGTGCCAGTAGAGCCGGGACTGCGCCAACCGGGGAGCTGTTTTTT. It specifies CASRAGTAPTGELFF. The chain has TRBV19 and TRBJ2-2; D is possibly TRBD2 (6 bases). V lost 6 bases and J 5 bases, leaving 16 bases between the germline ends. This CDR3 has 15 amino acids. The germline V gene encodes CDR1 LNHDA and CDR2 SQIVND (reference sequence).

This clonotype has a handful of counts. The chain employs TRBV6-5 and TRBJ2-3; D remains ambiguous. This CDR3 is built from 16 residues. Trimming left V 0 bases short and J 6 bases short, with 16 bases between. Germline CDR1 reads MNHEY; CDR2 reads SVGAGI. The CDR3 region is CASSYSFIVRADTQYF. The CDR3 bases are TGTGCCAGCAGTTACTCTTTTATCGTTCGAGCGGATACGCAGTATTTT.

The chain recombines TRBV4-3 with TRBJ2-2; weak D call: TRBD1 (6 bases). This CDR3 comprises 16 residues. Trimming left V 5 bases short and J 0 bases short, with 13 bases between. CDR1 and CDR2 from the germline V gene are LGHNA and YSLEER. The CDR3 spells CASSRGTLANTGELFF. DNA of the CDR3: TGCGCCAGCAGCAGGGGGACGTTAGCGAACACCGGGGAGCTGTTTTTT.